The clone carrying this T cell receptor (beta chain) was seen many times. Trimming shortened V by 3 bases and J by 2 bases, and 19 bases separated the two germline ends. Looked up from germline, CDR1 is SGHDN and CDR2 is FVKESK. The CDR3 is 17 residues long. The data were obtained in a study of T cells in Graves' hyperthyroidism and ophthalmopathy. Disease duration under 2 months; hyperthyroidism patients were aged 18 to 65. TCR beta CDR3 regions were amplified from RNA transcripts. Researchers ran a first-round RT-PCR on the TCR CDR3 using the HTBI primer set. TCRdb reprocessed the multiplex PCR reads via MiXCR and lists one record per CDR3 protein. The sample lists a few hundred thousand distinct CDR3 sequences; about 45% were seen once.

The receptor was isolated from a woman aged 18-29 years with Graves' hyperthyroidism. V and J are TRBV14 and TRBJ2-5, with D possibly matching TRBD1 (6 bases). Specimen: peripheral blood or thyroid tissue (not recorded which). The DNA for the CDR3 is TGTGCCAGCAGCCATCGTGCCGGGACACCGATTCAAGAGACCCAGTACTTC. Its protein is CASSHRAGTPIQETQYF.